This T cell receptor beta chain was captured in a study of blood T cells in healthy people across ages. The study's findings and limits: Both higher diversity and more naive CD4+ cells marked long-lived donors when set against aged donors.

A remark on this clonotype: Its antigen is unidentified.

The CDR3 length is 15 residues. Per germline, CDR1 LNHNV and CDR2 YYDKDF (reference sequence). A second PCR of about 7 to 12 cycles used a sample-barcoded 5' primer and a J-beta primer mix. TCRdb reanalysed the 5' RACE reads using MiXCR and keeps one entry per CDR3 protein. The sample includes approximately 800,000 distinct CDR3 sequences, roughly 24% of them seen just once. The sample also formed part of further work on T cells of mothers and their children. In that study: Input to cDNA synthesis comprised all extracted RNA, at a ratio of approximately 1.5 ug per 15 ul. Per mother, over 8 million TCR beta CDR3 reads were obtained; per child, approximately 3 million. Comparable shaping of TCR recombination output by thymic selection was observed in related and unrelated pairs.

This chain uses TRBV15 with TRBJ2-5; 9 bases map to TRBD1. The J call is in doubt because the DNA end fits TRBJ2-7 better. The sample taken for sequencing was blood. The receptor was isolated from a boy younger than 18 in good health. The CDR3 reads CATSRVPDRGNEQYF. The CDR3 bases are TGTGCCACCAGCAGAGTCCCGGACAGGGGAAACGAGCAGTACTTC.